Below are 21 T cell receptor beta chains sequenced from a single sample in a study of T-cell reconstitution after alpha-beta-depleted transplantation in children. It was with unique molecular identifiers that the TCRbeta library was prepared. TCRdb ran MiXCR on the PCR reads and lists one entry per CDR3 protein. The table shows around 200,000 distinct CDR3 sequences, with 7.5% to 9.5% occurring only once. The sequencing used PBMCs, mostly from graft donor cells, collected 360 days after TCRalphabeta/CD19-depleted stem cell transplant. These receptors came from a male patient aged 2-9 years who had a stem cell transplant for acute myeloid leukemia, so the T cells may come from the graft donor.

This clonotype showed up just a few times. The chain uses TRBV5-1 and TRBJ2-1, with 7 bases matching TRBD1. The V gene's germline CDR1 is SGHRS and CDR2 YFSETQ. The CDR3 contains 15 residues. Trimming took 4 bases from V and 7 from J; bases not matched to a gene: 11. CDR3 amino acids: CASSPDPTGWNEQFF. CDR3 nucleotides: TGCGCCAGCAGCCCGGATCCGACAGGGTGGAATGAGCAGTTCTTC.

The table lists this clonotype with many counts. CDR3 in amino acids: CASSPSGGRNQPQHF. DNA for the CDR3: TGTGCCAGCAGTCCAAGTGGGGGTCGAAATCAGCCCCAGCATTTT. The chain combines TRBV12-3 or TRBV12-4 with TRBJ1-5, with a tentative D call TRBD1 (5 bases). Trimming took off 5 bases at V and 4 bases at J, with 15 bases between the two ends. The CDR3 has 15 residues.

This clonotype was seen ten or more times. This chain links TRBV2 with TRBJ2-5; D gene ambiguous. CDR1 and CDR2 from the germline V gene are SNHLY and FYNNEI. There are 14 residues in the CDR3. The V gene lost 3 bases and the J gene lost 7 bases, with 15 bases spanning the gap. The CDR3 DNA follows: TGTGCCAGCAGTGACTTAACTACCCCCAGGACCCAGTACTTC. Amino acid sequence: CASSDLTTPRTQYF. The full variable domain, its missing parts supplied by reference TRBV2 and TRBJ2-5, is EPEVTQTPSHQVTQMGQEVILRCVPISNHLYFYWYRQILGQKVEFLVSFYNNEISEKSEIFDDQFSVERPDGSNFTLKIRSTKLEDSAMYFCASSDLTTPRTQYFGPGTRLLVL.

This clonotype was counted ten times or more. V gene TRBV7-2 combines with J gene TRBJ2-3, with 8 bases that match TRBD2. Germline V gives CDR1 SGHTA, CDR2 FQGNSA. The trim removed 4 bases at V and 10 bases at J, leaving 4 bases unmatched. The CDR3 spans 12 residues. DNA for the CDR3: TGTGCCAGCAGCTCGGGAGGGGATTCGCAGTATTTT. Its translation: CASSSGGDSQYF.

This clonotype was observed a handful of times. The rearrangement joins TRBV4-1 to TRBJ2-2, with D perhaps matching TRBD2 (6 bases). The CDR3 totals 18 residues. V lost 5 bases and J 3 bases, leaving 22 bases between the germline ends. Germline loops: CDR1 MGHRA, CDR2 YSYEKL. CDR3 residues: CASSWLAPNLGYTGELFF. In DNA form, the CDR3 reads TGCGCCAGCAGCTGGCTAGCGCCGAACTTAGGGTACACCGGGGAGCTGTTTTTT.

This clonotype was detected a few times. The chain is built from TRBV18 and TRBJ2-1; a weak D match, TRBD1 (6 bases). Germline CDR1 KGHSH, CDR2 LQKENI. Trimming took off 4 bases at V and 6 bases at J, with 13 bases between the two ends. The CDR3 spans 14 residues. CDR3 nucleotides: TGTGCCAGCTCACTCTTGGACAGCCTCAATGAGCAGTTCTTC. This encodes CASSLLDSLNEQFF.

This clonotype was counted a few times. The rearrangement joins TRBV5-1 to TRBJ2-3; unclear D gene. Germline lookup yields CDR1 SGHRS and CDR2 YFSETQ. CDR3 length: 18 residues. V lost 0 bases and J 3 bases, leaving 20 bases between the germline ends. CDR3 in amino acids: CASSLAPLRGEMTDTQYF. The CDR3 bases are TGCGCCAGCAGCTTGGCCCCCCTCAGAGGAGAGATGACAGATACGCAGTATTTT. Full variable domain (rest looked up from reference TRBV5-1 and TRBJ2-3): KAGVTQTPRYLIKTRGQQVTLSCSPISGHRSVSWYQQTPGQGLQFLFEYFSETQRNKGNFPGRFSGRQFSNSRSEMNVSTLELGDSALYLCASSLAPLRGEMTDTQYFGPGTRLTVL.

This clonotype was found many times. The J gene is TRBJ2-7, the V gene TRBV20-1, with a possible D match to TRBD2 (6 bases). The CDR3 has 13 residues. The germline CDR1 and CDR2 sequences are DFQATT and SNEGSKA (reference sequence). V lost 3 bases and J lost 4, with 13 bases in between. The CDR3 DNA sequence: TGCAGTGCTAGGCCTAGCGAGAAATACGAGCAGTACTTC. Translation: CSARPSEKYEQYF.

The table lists this clonotype with many counts. This chain links TRBV12-3 or TRBV12-4 with TRBJ2-7, with D perhaps given as TRBD1 or TRBD2 (5 bases each). The length of the CDR3 is 15 residues. V was shortened by 5 bases and J by 5 bases, with 19 bases between the two germline ends. The CDR3, as DNA: TGTGCCAGCAGTAATGAGGGGAAGGGATGGAACGAGCAGTACTTC. Its translation: CASSNEGKGWNEQYF.

The sample holds a few counts of this clonotype. This rearrangement joins TRBV9 to TRBJ2-3; a weak D match, TRBD2 (5 bases). Germline V CDR1 and CDR2: SGDLS, YYNGEE. The CDR3 runs to 15 residues. Trimming left V 3 bases short and J 2 bases short, with 13 bases between. CDR3 loop: CASSASDSVTDTQYF. The CDR3 nucleotides are TGTGCCAGCAGCGCCTCCGATAGCGTCACAGATACGCAGTATTTT.

V is TRBV18 and J is TRBJ2-7, with D possibly called TRBD1 or TRBD2 (5 bases each). The CDR3 consists of 13 residues. Per germline, CDR1 KGHSH and CDR2 LQKENI. Trimming cost V 3 bases and J 3 bases, with 9 bases left between them. The CDR3 loop reads CASSPGDIYEQYF. CDR3 sequence (DNA): TGTGCCAGCTCACCGGGGGATATCTACGAGCAGTACTTC.

The rearrangement links TRBV24-1 to TRBJ2-1; D is possibly TRBD2 (6 bases). V gave up 5 bases and J gave up 4 bases, with 11 bases separating them. Germline-derived CDR1 and CDR2 are KGHDR and SFDVKD. CDR3 length: 14 amino acids. The CDR3 protein is CATSAGSGYNEQFF. DNA for the CDR3: TGTGCCACCAGTGCCGGGAGCGGGTACAATGAGCAGTTCTTC.

This sequence joins TRBV5-1 and TRBJ1-1; D uncertain. The CDR3 is 14 amino acids. V shed 0 bases and J shed 0 bases, with 6 bases lying between them. CDR1 SGHRS and CDR2 YFSETQ come from the germline V gene. The CDR3 is CASSLGLLNTEAFF. In nucleotides, the CDR3 is TGCGCCAGCAGCTTGGGACTGCTGAACACTGAAGCTTTCTTT.

The sample holds many counts of this clonotype. CDR3 sequence (DNA): TGTGCCAGCAGCTTAAGACAACCAACAGATACGCAGTATTTT. Protein sequence: CASSLRQPTDTQYF. J is TRBJ2-3 and V is TRBV7-6; D is uncertain. Trimming removed 2 bases from V and 3 bases from J, with 9 bases in between. The germline gives CDR1 SGHVS, CDR2 FNYEAQ. The CDR3 totals 14 residues.

This clonotype was seen more than once but under ten times. This chain joins TRBV6-1 and TRBJ2-1; 7 bases align to TRBD2. Germline CDR1 is MNHNS and CDR2 is SASEGT. This CDR3 is built from 16 residues. V shed 6 bases and J 2 bases; nucleotides not matched to a gene: 10. The CDR3 sequence is CASRWTRRATYNEQFF. The CDR3 DNA follows: TGTGCCAGCAGGTGGACTAGGCGGGCGACCTACAATGAGCAGTTCTTC.

The chain combines TRBV9 with TRBJ2-3; 7 bases agree with TRBD1. V dropped 0 bases and J dropped 4; count of bases not matched to a gene: 11. CDR3 length equals 17 residues. The germline CDR1 and CDR2 sequences are SGDLS and YYNGEE. The CDR3 DNA sequence: TGTGCCAGCAGCGTAGAGCCTTGGGACACAGGGGCAGATACGCAGTATTTT. The encoded protein is CASSVEPWDTGADTQYF.

This clonotype was counted between two and nine times. This could be a read error, since a much larger clone is one nucleotide away. The chain combines TRBV12-3 or TRBV12-4 with TRBJ2-1; 14 bases align to TRBD2. There are 17 residues in the CDR3. This CDR3 is CTSSPGTSGRRGNEQFF. DNA of the CDR3: TGTACCAGCAGTCCAGGGACTAGCGGGAGAAGAGGCAATGAGCAGTTCTTC.

This clonotype has at least ten counts. The chain couples TRBV5-5 to TRBJ2-3; D remains ambiguous. Looked up from germline, CDR1 is SGHKS and CDR2 is YYEKEE (reference sequence). The CDR3 is 14 residues long. Trimming cost V 1 base and J 5 bases, with 11 bases left between them. CDR3 DNA: TGTGCCAGCAGCTTGCTTCCTAATTTAGATACGCAGTATTTT. It yields the protein CASSLLPNLDTQYF.

This clonotype was seen only a few times. The rearrangement links TRBV9 to TRBJ2-1; TRBD2 is a possible D gene (6 bases). This CDR3 has 15 amino acids. CDR1 is SGDLS, CDR2 YYNGEE, per germline. With 4 bases removed from V and 3 bases from J, the gap between germline ends came to 14 bases. CDR3 in amino acids: CASSTTGTFYNEQFF. CDR3 nucleotides: TGTGCCAGCAGCACAACCGGGACTTTCTACAATGAGCAGTTCTTC.

This clonotype turned up a few times. The rearrangement uses TRBV6-1 and TRBJ2-7, with TRBD2 matching over 9 bases. V lost 2 bases and J lost 0; bases outside the gene matches: 5. The CDR3 contains 16 residues. The V gene's germline CDR1 is MNHNS and CDR2 SASEGT. The CDR3 region is CASSELAGSSSYEQYF. The CDR3 coding sequence is TGTGCCAGCAGTGAACTAGCGGGGTCTAGCTCCTACGAGCAGTACTTC.

This clonotype was observed at least ten times. The chain has TRBV5-1 and TRBJ2-5, with 8 nucleotides matching TRBD2. The length of the CDR3 is 14 residues. Germline V gene data show CDR1 as SGHRS and CDR2 as YFSETQ. With 1 base clipped from V and 4 bases from J, the junction kept 3 bases outside the gene matches. The CDR3 protein is CASSLFTSGETQYF. CDR3 bases: TGCGCCAGCAGCTTGTTTACTAGCGGAGAGACCCAGTACTTC. Full variable domain (rest looked up from reference TRBV5-1 and TRBJ2-5): KAGVTQTPRYLIKTRGQQVTLSCSPISGHRSVSWYQQTPGQGLQFLFEYFSETQRNKGNFPGRFSGRQFSNSRSEMNVSTLELGDSALYLCASSLFTSGETQYFGPGTRLLVL.